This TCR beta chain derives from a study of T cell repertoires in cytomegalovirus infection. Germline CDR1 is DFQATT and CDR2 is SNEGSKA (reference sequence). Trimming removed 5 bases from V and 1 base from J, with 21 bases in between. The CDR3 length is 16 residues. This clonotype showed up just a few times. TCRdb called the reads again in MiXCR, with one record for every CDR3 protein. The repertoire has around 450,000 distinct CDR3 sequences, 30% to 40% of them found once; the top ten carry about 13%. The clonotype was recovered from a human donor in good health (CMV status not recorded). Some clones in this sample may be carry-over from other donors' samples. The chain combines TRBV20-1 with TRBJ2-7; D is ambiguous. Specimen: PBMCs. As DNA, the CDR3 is TGCAGTGCTGATATACCGGATCCCGGAACTTCCTACGAGCAGTACTTC. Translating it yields CSADIPDPGTSYEQYF.